This TCR beta chain was profiled in a study of blood T cell repertoires in COVID-19. The ends were cut back, 4 bases at V and 4 bases at J, with 10 bases in the middle. The germline V gene encodes CDR1 KGHDR and CDR2 SFDVKD. The CDR3 has 14 residues. Libraries were prepared by immunoSEQ multiplex PCR; TCRdb keeps only in-frame clonotypes and omits some of them. The data show around 6,400 clones, around 83% seen once. Input material: peripheral blood. The V gene is TRBV24-1, the J gene TRBJ1-5; D unresolved. The sequence was collected from a human donor with active COVID-19. The donor label of this sample is uncertain. CDR3 in amino acids: CATSDTGMNQPQHF. CDR3 coding DNA: TGTGCCACCAGTGACACCGGGATGAATCAGCCCCAGCATTTT.